This record concerns one T cell receptor beta chain sequence. The target antigen is unknown. The CDR3 has 15 residues. V lost 4 bases and J lost 2, with 16 bases in between. Per germline, CDR1 SGHRS and CDR2 YFSETQ. The time point: persistent/refractory GD, antithyroid drugs over 5 years with positive TRAb. With RNA extracted from PBMCs as input, the TCR library was made. The data are from a study of regulatory T cells in long-lasting Graves disease. The TCR beta library used iRepertoire HTBI primers with Arm-PCR amplification of CDR3. Each CDR3 protein is one row after TCRdb ran MiXCR on the multiplex PCR reads. Of about 470,000 distinct CDR3 sequences detected, around 21% appear once; the ten largest clones hold under 9%. Study-wide points: TRBV28, TRBJ1-2 and TRBJ2-5 emerged as the favored segments in persistent disease.

This TCR came from a female donor with Graves disease. The input for sequencing was peripheral blood mononuclear cells (PBMCs), taken when the disease was refractory, from a patient treated with antithyroid drugs. This sequence joins TRBV5-1 and TRBJ2-7, with D perhaps matching TRBD1 or TRBD2 (6 bases each). CDR3 DNA sequence: TGCGCCAGCAGCGCGATGGGGGGCCGAACCTACGAGCAGTACTTC. It is translated as CASSAMGGRTYEQYF.